A selection of T cell receptor beta chains follows, all from one sample in a study of cytomegalovirus exposure and HLA in healthy donors. This table comes from immunoSEQ multiplex PCR, and its TCRdb copy is limited to in-frame clones, with some not included. The listing contains 100,000 to 150,000 clones. Sequenced: PBMCs. Receptors originate from a young man in good health and CMV-seronegative. Both conserved end residues are part of each CDR3. D genes are given only for firm matches.

CASSLLAGVAYEQYF	TRBD2	TRBV7-2	TRBJ2-7
CASRPPGQGLGQETQYF	TRBD1	TRBV5-1	TRBJ2-5
CASMRGTDTQYF	-	TRBV2	TRBJ2-3
CASSISADDTEAFF	-	TRBV19	TRBJ1-1
CASSSTGTPAYNEQFF	-	TRBV28	TRBJ2-1
CASSLGGAVQPQHF	-	TRBV28	TRBJ1-5
CASSLVPGQGKERTPYNEQFF	TRBD1	TRBV13	TRBJ2-1
CASSQDLDNEQFF	-	TRBV4-2	TRBJ2-1
CASSSRLPGNYEQYF	-	TRBV27	TRBJ2-7
CASSHPIELAGSPDEQFF	TRBD2	TRBV5-1	TRBJ2-1
CAWSPPGQRLRAFF	TRBD1	TRBV30	TRBJ1-1
CASSTALASEQYF	TRBD2	TRBV19	TRBJ2-7
CSVDLRLEETQYF	-	TRBV29-1	TRBJ2-5
CASTGGSTDTQYF	TRBD2	TRBV28	TRBJ2-3
CASSIEAGIRNEQFF	-	TRBV19	TRBJ2-1
CASSLVVAGAYDTQYF	TRBD2	TRBV5-6	TRBJ2-3
CASSSNQGYEQYF	-	TRBV5-4	TRBJ2-7
CASSATGLHNEKLFF	TRBD1	TRBV9	TRBJ1-4
CASRTGTGGNQPQHF	TRBD1	TRBV28	TRBJ1-5
CASSYMTEAFF	-	TRBV6-5	TRBJ1-1
CASSSSGGYSGANVLTF	TRBD1	TRBV28	TRBJ2-6
CASSQGPSQGGEEQFF	-	TRBV4-3	TRBJ2-1
CSVRHNYGYTF	-	TRBV29-1	TRBJ1-2
CAWSRGGAEAFF	-	TRBV30	TRBJ1-1
CASSRGSYNEQFF	TRBD2	TRBV28	TRBJ2-1
CASSFTGGGEYTGELFF	TRBD1	TRBV11-2	TRBJ2-2
CASSLPWDRGRVEQYF	TRBD1	TRBV11-3	TRBJ2-7
CASSISGNTGELFF	-	TRBV19	TRBJ2-2
CASSPSEGGSGTEAFF	-	TRBV18	TRBJ1-1
CASSSTGTSYEQYF	TRBD1	TRBV6-5	TRBJ2-7
CASSEQGAPKNIQYF	-	TRBV21-1	TRBJ2-4
CASSSLGLDYGYTF	-	TRBV5-6	TRBJ1-2
CASSSRGGYTEAFF	-	TRBV11-2	TRBJ1-1
CASSLGLAAYEQYF	TRBD2	TRBV7-2	-
CASNVRPGAGELFF	-	TRBV7-2	TRBJ2-2
CASSFIAGAGETQYF	TRBD2	TRBV7-6	TRBJ2-5
CASSLGSLTGALNTEAFF	TRBD1	TRBV7-9	TRBJ1-1
CASSPGSYNSPLHF	-	TRBV6-6	TRBJ1-6
CASSSIIAGGISYEQYF	TRBD2	TRBV28	TRBJ2-7
CASRATGPISPLHF	TRBD1	TRBV6-5	TRBJ1-6
CASSPSRGDLGRGYTF	-	TRBV7-8	TRBJ1-2
CASSLDPPQASGGEAFF	-	TRBV11-2	TRBJ1-1
CASSPRTAQYEAFF	-	TRBV28	TRBJ1-1
CAISGEGTDTNYGYTF	-	TRBV10-3	TRBJ1-2